This T cell receptor (beta chain) came from a study of blood T cell repertoires in COVID-19. The wider study: Acute and convalescent COVID-19 samples came from the United States, Italy and Spain. T cells, B-cell-depleted T cells, or PBMCs provided the cDNA or gDNA that served as material.

Unmatched junction bases numbered 1, after V lost 2 bases and J lost 5 bases. The CDR3 is 15 residues long. CDR1 and CDR2 (germline): LNHNV, YYDKDF (reference sequence). Symptom resolution, clearance, or two negative PCRs marked the recovered donors of Cohort 3. Study processing details: Reference gene primer amplification in the assay estimated nucleated cell counts. The table came from immunoSEQ multiplex PCR; TCRdb's copy has only in-frame clones and leaves some out. V and J calls and clone size are given by that table; D and trimming were obtained from the DNA. The repertoire has over 250,000 clones, roughly 90% of them found once; the top ten carry 1.9%.

The specimen was PBMCs or T cells enriched from blood (not recorded which). The chain joins TRBV15 to TRBJ2-5, with 14 bases identical to TRBD2. The TCR comes from a woman in her sixties who had recovered from COVID-19. The CDR3 loop is CATSRRLAGGETQYF. CDR3 sequence (DNA): TGTGCCACCAGCAGAAGACTAGCGGGAGGGGAGACCCAGTACTTC.